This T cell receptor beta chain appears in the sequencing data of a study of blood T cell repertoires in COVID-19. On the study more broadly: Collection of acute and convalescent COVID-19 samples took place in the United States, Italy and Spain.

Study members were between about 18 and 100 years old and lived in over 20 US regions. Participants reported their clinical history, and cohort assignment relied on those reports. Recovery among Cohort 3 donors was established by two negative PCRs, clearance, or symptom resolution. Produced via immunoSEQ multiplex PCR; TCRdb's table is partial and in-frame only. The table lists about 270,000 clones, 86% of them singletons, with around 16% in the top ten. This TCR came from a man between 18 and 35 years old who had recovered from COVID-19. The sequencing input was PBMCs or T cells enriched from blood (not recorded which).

CDR3 nucleotides: TGTGCCAGCAGTGAAGCGATGATATCGGGATACAATGAGCAGTTCTTC. This sequence encodes CASSEAMISGYNEQFF. The V and J genes are TRBV6-1 and TRBJ2-1, with D maybe TRBD2 (5 bases). The CDR3 has 16 amino acids. The germline V gene encodes CDR1 MNHNS and CDR2 SASEGT. V lost 0 bases to trimming and J lost 4 bases, with 13 bases between them.